This TCR beta chain was obtained from a study of blood T cell repertoires in COVID-19. The data were produced by immunoSEQ multiplex PCR, yet TCRdb's version contains in-frame clones alone and is incomplete. The repertoire holds about 120,000 clones, with roughly four fifths as singletons. CDR1 MNHNS and CDR2 SASEGT come from the germline V gene. The CDR3 has 13 amino acids. Trimming stripped 1 base from V and 7 bases from J, with 8 bases between. Sequencing used peripheral blood. This chain connects TRBV6-1 to TRBJ2-1; TRBD2 is a possible D gene (5 bases). This TCR was recovered from a woman in her sixties with acute or convalescent COVID-19. This CDR3 reads CASSEGRTNEQFF. CDR3 DNA: TGTGCCAGCAGTGAAGGACGGACTAATGAGCAGTTCTTC.